Following are 23 T cell receptor beta chains from one sample sequenced in a study of monozygotic twins with inflammatory bowel disease. Each CDR3 protein gets one entry in TCRdb, which reprocessed the 5' RACE reads and gives no DNA. The sample holds about 380,000 distinct CDR3 sequences. Sequencing used blood. These receptors were obtained from a human donor with ulcerative colitis or Crohn's disease, or a healthy co-twin of an affected twin (not recorded which).

This rearrangement joins TRBV20-1 to TRBJ1-5. The CDR3 sequence is 12 residues long. Germline V lookup: CDR1 DFQATT, CDR2 SNEGSKA (reference sequence). The CDR3 reads CSARMGNQPQHF.

The chain joins TRBV7-3 to TRBJ2-3; the TCRdb call, TRBD2, lacks DNA for checking. CDR3 length: 16 amino acids. CDR1 and CDR2 from the germline V gene are SGHTA and FQGTGA. This CDR3 reads CASSLRPAGGTDTQYF.

V gene TRBV10-3 combines with J gene TRBJ1-1; the D call of TRBD1 rests on TCRdb alone, since no DNA is present to check it. Germline CDR1 and CDR2: ENHRY and SYGVKD. The CDR3 loop spans 16 amino acids. CDR3 protein: CAIRSRTGQGGTEAFF.

This chain uses TRBV5-6 with TRBJ2-7. Germline V gene sequence: CDR1 SGHDT, CDR2 YYEEEE. The CDR3 extends over 13 amino acids. The CDR3 spells CASSHQQISEQYF.

This chain links TRBV7-2 with TRBJ2-1; lacking DNA, the TRBD1 call made by TCRdb goes unchecked. The germline gives CDR1 SGHTA, CDR2 FQGNSA. This CDR3 spans 16 amino acids. The CDR3 is CASSGTGTLAYNEQFF.

This chain links TRBV3-1 with TRBJ2-7; there is no DNA to check the TCRdb D call of TRBD1. This CDR3 region has 15 residues. Germline lookup yields CDR1 LGHDT and CDR2 YNNKEL (reference sequence). CDR3 sequence reads: CASSQAGGLSYEQYF.

The J gene is TRBJ2-3, the V gene TRBV2; TCRdb selects TRBD1, and the lack of DNA leaves this call unchecked. CDR3 length: 13 amino acids. Germline V gene lookup returns CDR1 SNHLY and CDR2 FYNNEI. CDR3 residues: CAKGQTKGDTQYF. The complete variable domain, with remaining parts taken from reference TRBV2 and TRBJ2-3, reads EPEVTQTPSHQVTQMGQEVILRCVPISNHLYFYWYRQILGQKVEFLVSFYNNEISEKSEIFDDQFSVERPDGSNFTLKIRSTKLEDSAMYFCAKGQTKGDTQYFGPGTRLTVL.

The V gene is TRBV3-1, the J gene TRBJ2-2; TCRdb's D call, TRBD1, is unchecked because there is no DNA. This CDR3 spans 14 amino acids. Germline CDR1 LGHDT, CDR2 YNNKEL (reference sequence). The CDR3 loop is CASSQVTGAGELFF.

The V call is TRBV10-3, the J call TRBJ2-7. Germline V CDR1 and CDR2: ENHRY, SYGVKD. The length of the CDR3 is 16 residues. This CDR3 reads CAISESGVSSSYEQYF.

The chain recombines TRBV7-2 with TRBJ1-2; with no DNA, the TCRdb D assignment of TRBD1 cannot be verified. CDR1 is SGHTA and CDR2 is FQGNSA in the germline V gene. The CDR3 runs 12 residues. The CDR3 here is CASSLDDRFYTF.

The chain uses TRBV6-4 and TRBJ2-3; TCRdb names TRBD2, which stays unverified in the absence of DNA. Germline V lookup: CDR1 MRHNA, CDR2 SNTAGT. The CDR3 runs to 14 residues. The CDR3 region is CASSDSGLAGGQHF.

The chain employs TRBV6-5 and TRBJ1-6; TCRdb calls TRBD1, which cannot be checked without DNA. CDR1 MNHEY and CDR2 SVGAGI come from the germline V gene. This CDR3 spans 16 amino acids. The CDR3 sequence: CASSYRRTGQNSPLHF.

V usage is TRBV4-1 and J usage is TRBJ1-6; checking the TCRdb D call of TRBD1 is not possible without DNA. The CDR3 length is 16 residues. Germline V CDR1 and CDR2: MGHRA, YSYEKL. This CDR3 reads CASSRNTRQGDSPLHF.

The V call is TRBV5-1, the J call TRBJ2-7; TCRdb's D call of TRBD1 is untestable without DNA. CDR3 length: 15 amino acids. CDR1 is SGHRS, CDR2 YFSETQ, per germline. CDR3 loop: CASSASGTGSYEQYF.

The chain uses TRBV20-1 and TRBJ2-3; TCRdb selects TRBD2, and the lack of DNA leaves this call unchecked. Germline CDR1 DFQATT, CDR2 SNEGSKA (reference sequence). This CDR3 is built from 16 residues. The CDR3 protein is CSARDSPSGSTDTQYF.

The rearrangement uses TRBV20-1 and TRBJ2-1; TCRdb lists TRBD1, though no DNA is available to test this call. The CDR3 extends over 15 amino acids. Germline CDR1 is DFQATT and CDR2 is SNEGSKA (reference sequence). The CDR3 sequence: CSASLGQGAVNEQFF.

The chain is built from TRBV5-1 and TRBJ2-7; TCRdb returns TRBD1, unconfirmable since there is no DNA. This CDR3 comprises 13 residues. Looked up from germline, CDR1 is SGHRS and CDR2 is YFSETQ. The CDR3 loop is CASSDWGSYEQYF.

The chain employs TRBV3-1 and TRBJ2-5; lacking DNA, the TRBD2 call made by TCRdb goes unchecked. CDR1 is LGHDT and CDR2 is YNNKEL in the germline V gene (reference sequence). The CDR3 extends over 18 amino acids. The CDR3 loop reads CASSQVYGTSGDSETQYF.

This rearrangement joins TRBV20-1 to TRBJ2-7; with no DNA, the TCRdb D assignment of TRBD2 cannot be verified. The CDR3 is made up of 15 amino acids. Germline loops: CDR1 DFQATT, CDR2 SNEGSKA (reference sequence). CDR3 sequence reads: CSARPLLGTAGEQYF.

The chain carries TRBV5-1 and TRBJ2-3; TCRdb proposes TRBD2, but this gene call is untestable without DNA. Looked up from germline, CDR1 is SGHRS and CDR2 is YFSETQ. CDR3 size: 16 residues. CDR3: CASSSASLLVTDTQYF.

The gene calls are TRBV7-2 and TRBJ1-1. CDR1 and CDR2 from the germline V gene are SGHTA and FQGNSA. The CDR3 has 14 residues. The CDR3: CASSLEAEITEAFF.

V and J are TRBV25-1 and TRBJ2-7; the D call from TCRdb, TRBD1, cannot be confirmed without DNA. Germline V gives CDR1 MGHDK, CDR2 SYGVNS. The CDR3 consists of 15 residues. The CDR3 reads CASSWTGTGGLEQYF.

The V call is TRBV21-1, the J call TRBJ1-5. TRBV21-1 is a listed pseudogene. The CDR3 totals 13 residues. The CDR3 here is CASPTHSNQPQHF.